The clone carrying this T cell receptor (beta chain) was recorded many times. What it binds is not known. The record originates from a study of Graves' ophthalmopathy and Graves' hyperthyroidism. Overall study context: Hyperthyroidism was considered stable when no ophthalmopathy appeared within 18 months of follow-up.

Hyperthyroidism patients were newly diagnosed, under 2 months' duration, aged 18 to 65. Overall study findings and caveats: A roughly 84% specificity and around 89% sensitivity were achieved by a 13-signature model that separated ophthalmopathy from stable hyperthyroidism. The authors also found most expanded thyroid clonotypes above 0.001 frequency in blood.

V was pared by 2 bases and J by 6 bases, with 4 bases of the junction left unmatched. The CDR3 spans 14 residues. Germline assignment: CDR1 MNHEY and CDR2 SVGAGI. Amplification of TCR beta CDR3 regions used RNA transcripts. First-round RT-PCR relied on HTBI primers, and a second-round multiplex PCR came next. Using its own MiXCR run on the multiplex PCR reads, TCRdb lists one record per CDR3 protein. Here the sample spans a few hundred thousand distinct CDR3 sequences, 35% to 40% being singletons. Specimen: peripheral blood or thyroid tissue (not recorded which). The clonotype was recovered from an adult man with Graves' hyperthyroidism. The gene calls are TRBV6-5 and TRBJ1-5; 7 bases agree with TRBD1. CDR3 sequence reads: CASSYGTVGQPQHF. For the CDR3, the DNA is TGTGCCAGCAGTTACGGGACAGTCGGTCAGCCCCAGCATTTT.